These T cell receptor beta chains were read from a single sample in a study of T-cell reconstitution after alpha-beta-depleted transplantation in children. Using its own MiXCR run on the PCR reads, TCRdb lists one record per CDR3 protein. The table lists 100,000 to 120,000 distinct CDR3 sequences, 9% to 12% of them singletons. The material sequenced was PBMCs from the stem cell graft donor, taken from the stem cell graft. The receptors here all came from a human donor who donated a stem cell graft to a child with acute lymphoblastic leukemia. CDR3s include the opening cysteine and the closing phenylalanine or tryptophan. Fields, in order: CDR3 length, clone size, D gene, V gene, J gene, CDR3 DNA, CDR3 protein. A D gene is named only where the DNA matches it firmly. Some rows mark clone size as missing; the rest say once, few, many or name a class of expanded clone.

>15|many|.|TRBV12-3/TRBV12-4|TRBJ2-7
TGTGCCAGCAGCCTCGTTGGGGGAGCGTCCTACGAGCAGTACTTC
CASSLVGGASYEQYF
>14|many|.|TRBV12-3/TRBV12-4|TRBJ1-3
TGTGCCAGCAGTTTAGGTGGGACGATAAACACCATATATTTT
CASSLGGTINTIYF
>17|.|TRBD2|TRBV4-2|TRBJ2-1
TGTGCCAGCAGCCAAGGTAGCAGCGGGGTCATATACAATGAGCAGTTCTTC
CASSQGSSGVIYNEQFF
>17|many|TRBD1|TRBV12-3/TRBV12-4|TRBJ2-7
TGTGCCAGCAGTCACGCCGCAGGGGGCTTCAACTCCTACGAGCAGTACTTC
CASSHAAGGFNSYEQYF
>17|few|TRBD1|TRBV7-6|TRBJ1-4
TGTGCCAGCAGCGCAGGACAGGTCATCGCAACTAATGAAAAACTGTTTTTT
CASSAGQVIATNEKLFF
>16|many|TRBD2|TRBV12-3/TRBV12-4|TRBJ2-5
TGTGCCAGCAGTCCAGCTAGCGGGATGCGGGAGGAGACCCAGTACTTC
CASSPASGMREETQYF
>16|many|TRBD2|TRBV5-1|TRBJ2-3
TGCGCCAGCAGCTTGGAAGCGGGGGGAATCACAGATACGCAGTATTTT
CASSLEAGGITDTQYF
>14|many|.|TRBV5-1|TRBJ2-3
TGCGCCAGCAGCTTCCAGGGGGAGGCAGATACGCAGTATTTT
CASSFQGEADTQYF
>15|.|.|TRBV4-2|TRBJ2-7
TGTGCCAGCAGCCAAACTGGCGGGTTGGGGTACGAGCAGTACTTC
CASSQTGGLGYEQYF
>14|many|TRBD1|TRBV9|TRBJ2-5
TGTGCCAGCAGCAGGACAGGGCGCCAAGAGACCCAGTACTTC
CASSRTGRQETQYF
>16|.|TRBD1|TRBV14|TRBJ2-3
TGTGCCAGCAGCCTCCGGACAGGTTTCGGCCCCGATACGCAGTATTTT
CASSLRTGFGPDTQYF
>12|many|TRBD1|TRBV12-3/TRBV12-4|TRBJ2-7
TGTGCCAGCGGACAGGACTTTTACGAGCAGTACTTC
CASGQDFYEQYF
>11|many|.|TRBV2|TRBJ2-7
TGTGCCAGCTCGCCCCTCTCGGAGCAGTACTTC
CASSPLSEQYF
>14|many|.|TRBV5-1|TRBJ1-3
TGCGCCAGCAGCAGGGACCGCTCTGGAAACACCATATATTTT
CASSRDRSGNTIYF
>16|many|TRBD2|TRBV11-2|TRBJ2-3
TGTGCCAGCAGCTCCCCTAGCGGGGGGGCCGTAGATACGCAGTATTTT
CASSSPSGGAVDTQYF
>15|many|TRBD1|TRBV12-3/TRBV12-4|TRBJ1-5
TGTGCCAGCAGTATACCGGGACAGGGATACCAGCCCCAGCATTTT
CASSIPGQGYQPQHF
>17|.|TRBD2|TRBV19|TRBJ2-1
TGTGCCAGTAGTATAGGACAAGCGGGGAGCTCCTACAATGAGCAGTTCTTC
CASSIGQAGSSYNEQFF
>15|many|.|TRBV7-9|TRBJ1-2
TGTGCCAGCAGCTTAGTTGTGGTCACGCACTATGGCTACACCTTC
CASSLVVVTHYGYTF
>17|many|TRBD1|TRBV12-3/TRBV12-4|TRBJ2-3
TGTGCCAGCAGTTTCTTCCCTCTGGACAGGGCGGCAGATACGCAGTATTTT
CASSFFPLDRAADTQYF
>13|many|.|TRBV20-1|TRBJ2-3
TGCAGTGCCGCCCGGGACAGCACAGATACGCAGTATTTT
CSAARDSTDTQYF
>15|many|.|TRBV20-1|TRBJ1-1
TGCAGTCCAGATCTCTCATATGGTGGGTTAACTGAAGCTTTCTTT
CSPDLSYGGLTEAFF
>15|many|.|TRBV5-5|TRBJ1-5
TGTGCCAGCAGCTTAGCAGAATATAGCAATCAGCCCCAGCATTTT
CASSLAEYSNQPQHF
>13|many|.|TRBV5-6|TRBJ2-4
TGTGCCAGCAGTATGGGGGATAGTGACATTCAGTACTTC
CASSMGDSDIQYF
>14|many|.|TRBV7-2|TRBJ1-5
TGTGCCAGCAGCGCCGGGGCACGCAATCAGCCCCAGCATTTT
CASSAGARNQPQHF
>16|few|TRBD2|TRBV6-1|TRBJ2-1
TGTGCCAGCAGACTAGCGGGGGGGTACTCCTACAATGAGCAGTTCTTC
CASRLAGGYSYNEQFF
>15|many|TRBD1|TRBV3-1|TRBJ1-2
TGTGCCAGCAGCCAAGTGGGACAGGGTGTCTATGGCTACACCTTC
CASSQVGQGVYGYTF
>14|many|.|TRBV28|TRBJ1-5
TGTGCCAGCATCCGACAGGTCGGCAATCAGCCCCAGCATTTT
CASIRQVGNQPQHF
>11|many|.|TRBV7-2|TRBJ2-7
TGTGCCAGCAGCCCCGGCTACGAGCAGTACTTC
CASSPGYEQYF
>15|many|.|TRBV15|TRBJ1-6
TGTGCCACCAGCAGTATTAGCTCCTATAATTCACCCCTCCACTTT
CATSSISSYNSPLHF
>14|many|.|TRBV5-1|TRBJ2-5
TGCGCCAGCAGCTTGGTATTTGGCCAAGAGACCCAGTACTTC
CASSLVFGQETQYF
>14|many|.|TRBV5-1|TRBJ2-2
TGCGCCAGCAGATGGGACCTGAACACCGGGGAGCTGTTTTTT
CASRWDLNTGELFF
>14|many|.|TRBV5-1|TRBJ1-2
TGCGCCAGCAGCCCTCCGGAAGGCAACTATGGCTACACCTTC
CASSPPEGNYGYTF
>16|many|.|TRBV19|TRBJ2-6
TGTGCCAGTAGTAGGGACATTAGCTCTGGGGCCAACGTCCTGACTTTC
CASSRDISSGANVLTF
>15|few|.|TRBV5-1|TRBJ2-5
TGCGCCAGCAGCTCGATGAGACTCCTTCCAGAGACCCAGTACTTC
CASSSMRLLPETQYF
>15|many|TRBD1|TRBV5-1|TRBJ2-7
TGCGCCAGCAGCTTGGCCGGGACAGCCTCCTACGAGCAGTACTTC
CASSLAGTASYEQYF
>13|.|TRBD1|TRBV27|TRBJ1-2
TGTGCCAGCGGATCGGGACAGCTCTATGGCTACACCTTC
CASGSGQLYGYTF
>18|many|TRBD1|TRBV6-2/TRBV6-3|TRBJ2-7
TGTGCCAGCAGTTACTCGGTCCAGAGACCCGGGACAGCCTACGAGCAGTACTTC
CASSYSVQRPGTAYEQYF
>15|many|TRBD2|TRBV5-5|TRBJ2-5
TGTGCCAGCAGCTTGGATATAGCGGGGAGAAAGACCCAGTACTTC
CASSLDIAGRKTQYF
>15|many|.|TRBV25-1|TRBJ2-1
TGTGCCAGCACGAATCCCCGGGACAAGTACAATGAGCAGTTCTTC
CASTNPRDKYNEQFF
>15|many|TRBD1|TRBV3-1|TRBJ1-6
TGTGCCAGCAGCCAAGCGGGACAGGGTGACTCACCCCTCCACTTT
CASSQAGQGDSPLHF
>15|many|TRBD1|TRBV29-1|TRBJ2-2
TGCAGCGTTGAAGATTCGGGACAGGGGTCCGGGGAGCTGTTTTTT
CSVEDSGQGSGELFF